One T cell receptor beta chain is described in this entry. Its antigen is still unknown. Assay: immunoSEQ multiplex PCR; the TCRdb copy retains only in-frame clones and omits some. The sample yields some 10,000 clones, 78% seen once. This sample was taken from a study of graft-versus-host responses after intestinal transplantation. Whole-study findings and limits: Individuals who had graft-donor T cell macrochimerism had allografts that showed high graft-versus-host to host-versus-graft clonal ratios.

Graft samples were processed, releasing intraepithelial and lamina propria lymphocytes. Trimming removed 4 bases from V and 5 bases from J; junction bases left unmatched: 10. Germline V lookup: CDR1 GTSNPN, CDR2 SVGIG (reference sequence). The CDR3 loop spans 15 amino acids. The source was ileum tissue, collected about 530 days after intestinal transplant. The receptor comes from a human patient who received an intestinal transplant, so some T cells may come from the graft donor. This chain connects TRBV30 to TRBJ2-1, with 8 bases that match TRBD2. CDR3 DNA sequence: TGTGCCTGGATGGCTGGCGTAGCGGGGAACAATGAGCAGTTCTTC. It encodes CAWMAGVAGNNEQFF.